These 5 T cell receptor beta chains were sequenced from one sample in a study of OX40 agonist ivuxolimab in advanced cancers. Some clones are missing from TCRdb's copy, which holds only in-frame ones; the method was immunoSEQ multiplex PCR. This sample has fewer than 60,000 clones, with over 70% found just once. Here the sequenced sample was CD4+ or CD8+ T cells sorted from blood, taken in a trial of the OX40 agonist ivuxolimab. The receptor source for this set is an adult with an advanced solid tumor such as melanoma, head and neck, liver or kidney cancer.

This clone was seen only a few times. The V gene is TRBV4-1, the J gene TRBJ2-2; 7 bases map to TRBD1. The CDR3 runs to 16 residues. The germline gives CDR1 MGHRA, CDR2 YSYEKL. J was trimmed by 7 bases and V by 4 bases; bases with no gene match: 12. CDR3 protein: CASSRLIQGEIGELFF. The CDR3, as DNA: TGCGCCAGCAGCCGACTTATTCAGGGGGAGATCGGGGAGCTGTTTTTT.

This chain links TRBV7-3 with TRBJ2-7; TRBD1 aligns across 8 bases. Germline V lookup: CDR1 SGHTA, CDR2 FQGTGA. This CDR3 contains 13 residues. V trimming: 5 bases; J trimming: 5 bases; junction bases outside the gene matches: 5. The chain's CDR3 is CASSLQTGDEQYF. In DNA, the CDR3 is TGTGCCAGCAGCCTACAGACAGGGGACGAGCAGTACTTC.

The chain joins TRBV7-2 to TRBJ2-2; D not certain. Germline CDR1 SGHTA, CDR2 FQGNSA. V lost 1 base and J 1 base, leaving 4 bases between the germline ends. The CDR3 spans 14 residues. CDR3 sequence (DNA): TGTGCCAGCAGCTTAGGCAGGAACACCGGGGAGCTGTTTTTT. Protein sequence: CASSLGRNTGELFF.

The chain employs TRBV7-7 and TRBJ2-1, with D tentatively TRBD1 or TRBD2 (5 bases each). Trimming took 5 bases from V and 5 from J, leaving 10 bases between them. This CDR3 has 13 amino acids. The germline V gene has CDR1 SSHAT and CDR2 FNYEAQ (reference sequence). CDR3 amino acids: CASSAGTHNEQFF. For the CDR3, the DNA is TGTGCCAGCAGCGCCGGGACCCACAATGAGCAGTTCTTC. Together with reference TRBV7-7 and TRBJ2-1, the CDR3 gives the full variable domain: GAGVSQSPRYKVTKRGQDVTLRCDPISSHATLYWYQQALGQGPEFLTYFNYEAQPDKSGLPSDRFSAERPEGSISTLTIQRTEQRDSAMYRCASSAGTHNEQFFGPGTRLTVL.

The V gene is TRBV14, the J gene TRBJ1-2; D is unclear. Between the trimmed V and J ends, which lost 1 base and 1 base, there was a span of 10 bases. Looked up from germline, CDR1 is SGHDN and CDR2 is FVKESK. The CDR3 sequence is 15 residues long. Written as DNA, the CDR3 is TGTGCCAGCAGCCAAGGCCTCAGAGTTAACTATGGCTACACCTTC. It encodes CASSQGLRVNYGYTF.